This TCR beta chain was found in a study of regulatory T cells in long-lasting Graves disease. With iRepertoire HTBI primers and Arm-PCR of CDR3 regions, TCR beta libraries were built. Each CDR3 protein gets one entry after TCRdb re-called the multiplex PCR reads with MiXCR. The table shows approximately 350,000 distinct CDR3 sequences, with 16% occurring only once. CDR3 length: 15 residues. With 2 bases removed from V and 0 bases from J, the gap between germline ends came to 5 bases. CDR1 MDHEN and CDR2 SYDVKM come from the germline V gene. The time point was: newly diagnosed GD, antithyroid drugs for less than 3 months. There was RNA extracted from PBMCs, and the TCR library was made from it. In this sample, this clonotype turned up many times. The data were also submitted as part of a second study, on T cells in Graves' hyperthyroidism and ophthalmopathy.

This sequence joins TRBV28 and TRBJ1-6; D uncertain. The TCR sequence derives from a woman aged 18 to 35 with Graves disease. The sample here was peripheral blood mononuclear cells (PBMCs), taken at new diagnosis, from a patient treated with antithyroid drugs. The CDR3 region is CASSLISSYNSPLHF. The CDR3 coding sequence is TGTGCCAGCAGTTTAATCAGCTCCTATAATTCACCCCTCCACTTT.